Below are 8 T cell receptor beta chains sequenced from a single sample in a study of graft-versus-host responses after intestinal transplantation. To release intraepithelial and lamina propria lymphocytes, the graft tissue was processed. The assay was immunoSEQ multiplex PCR, and TCRdb's table has in-frame clones only and misses some. The sample lists 22,000 or so clones, roughly four fifths occurring once. Here the sequenced sample was ileum tissue, taken 12 days after intestinal transplant. The receptors come from a human patient who received an intestinal transplant, so some T cells may come from the graft donor.

The count of this clone is one. The CDR3 here is CASSYSGQGLNEQFF. The DNA for the CDR3 is TGTGCCAGCAGTTACTCGGGACAGGGACTTAATGAGCAGTTCTTC. The gene calls are TRBV6-5 and TRBJ2-1; 9 positions agree with TRBD1. Germline V gives CDR1 MNHEY, CDR2 SVGAGI. The CDR3 is 15 amino acids. With 0 bases clipped from V and 7 bases from J, the junction kept 4 bases outside the gene matches.

J is TRBJ1-1 and V is TRBV7-9; D perhaps matches TRBD1 (5 bases). V lost 4 bases and J lost 7, with 10 bases in between. The CDR3 has 12 residues. Per germline, CDR1 SEHNR and CDR2 FQNEAQ (reference sequence). CDR3 DNA: TGTGCCAGCAGCTGGACACCTTTTGAAGCTTTCTTT. Amino acid sequence: CASSWTPFEAFF.

This clone was seen only a few times. The chain links TRBV5-1 to TRBJ1-6, with D hard to call. In germline, CDR1 is SGHRS, CDR2 YFSETQ. This CDR3 region has 16 residues. Trimming took off 0 bases at V and 9 bases at J, with 16 bases between the two ends. CDR3 region: CASSLDGLPGGSPLHF. For the CDR3, the DNA is TGCGCCAGCAGCTTGGATGGCCTTCCTGGCGGTTCACCCCTCCACTTT.

This clone occurred a few times. The V call is TRBV6-5, the J call TRBJ1-5; TRBD1 agrees at 9 bases. The V gene's germline CDR1 is MNHEY and CDR2 SVGAGI. Trimming took 8 bases from V and 5 from J; bases not matched to a gene: 10. The CDR3 totals 15 residues. As DNA, the CDR3 is TGTGCCAGCTCGTCAGGGACAGGGTCCTATCAGCCCCAGCATTTT. As protein: CASSSGTGSYQPQHF.

The V gene is TRBV7-2, the J gene TRBJ2-5; TRBD2 matches at 7 bases. V was pared by 5 bases and J by 4 bases, with 10 bases of the junction left unmatched. Germline V gene sequence: CDR1 SGHTA, CDR2 FQGNSA. CDR3 length: 15 residues. The CDR3 is CASSLRGGSGETQYF. Here the CDR3 DNA reads TGTGCCAGCAGCCTACGCGGGGGATCCGGAGAGACCCAGTACTTC. Full variable domain (missing parts from reference TRBV7-2 and TRBJ2-5): GAGVSQSPSNKVTEKGKDVELRCDPISGHTALYWYRQSLGQGLEFLIYFQGNSAPDKSGLPSDRFSAERTGGSVSTLTIQRTQQEDSAVYLCASSLRGGSGETQYFGPGTRLLVL.

The V call is TRBV5-1, the J call TRBJ1-1; no clear D. Germline V lookup: CDR1 SGHRS, CDR2 YFSETQ. V lost 0 bases and J 1 base, leaving 4 bases between the germline ends. The CDR3 extends over 13 amino acids. This CDR3 reads CASSLGGNTEAFF. In DNA, the CDR3 is TGCGCCAGCAGCTTGGGAGGGAACACTGAAGCTTTCTTT.

The CDR3 coding sequence is TGTGCCAGCAGCGTGGCGGGGATCACAGATACGCAGTATTTT. It yields the protein CASSVAGITDTQYF. The chain uses TRBV9 and TRBJ2-3; TRBD2 is a possible D gene (6 bases). The ends were cut back, 2 bases at V and 2 bases at J, with 9 bases in the middle. The CDR3 extends over 14 amino acids. The V gene's germline CDR1 is SGDLS and CDR2 YYNGEE.

V gene TRBV5-6 combines with J gene TRBJ1-2; D gene uncertain. Germline-derived CDR1 and CDR2 are SGHDT and YYEEEE. The length of the CDR3 is 15 residues. V gave up 6 bases and J gave up 6 bases, with 21 bases separating them. The CDR3 DNA is TGTGCCAGCACCTGGAATCCCCGGGGTAGCGATGGCTACACCTTC. As protein: CASTWNPRGSDGYTF.